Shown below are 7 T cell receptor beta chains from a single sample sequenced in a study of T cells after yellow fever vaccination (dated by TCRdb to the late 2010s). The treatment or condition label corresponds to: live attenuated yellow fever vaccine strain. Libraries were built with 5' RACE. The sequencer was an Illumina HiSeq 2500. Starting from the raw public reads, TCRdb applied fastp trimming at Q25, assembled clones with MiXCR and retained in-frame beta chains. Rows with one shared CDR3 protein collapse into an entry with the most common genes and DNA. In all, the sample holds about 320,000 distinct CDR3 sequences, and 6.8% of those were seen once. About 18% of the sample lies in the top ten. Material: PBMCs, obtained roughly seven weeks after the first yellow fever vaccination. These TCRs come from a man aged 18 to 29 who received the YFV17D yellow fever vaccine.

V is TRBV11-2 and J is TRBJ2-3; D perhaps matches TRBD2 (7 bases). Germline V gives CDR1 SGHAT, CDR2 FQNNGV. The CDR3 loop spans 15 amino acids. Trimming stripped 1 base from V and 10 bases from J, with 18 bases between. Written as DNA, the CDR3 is TGTGCCAGCAGCTTAGGGGGGGGGGACACTAATCCGCAGTATTTT. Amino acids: CASSLGGGDTNPQYF.

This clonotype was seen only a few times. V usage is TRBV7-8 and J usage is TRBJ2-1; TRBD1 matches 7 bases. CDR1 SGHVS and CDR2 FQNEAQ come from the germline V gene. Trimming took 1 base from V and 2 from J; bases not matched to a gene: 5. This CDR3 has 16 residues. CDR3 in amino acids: CASSLVGDRAYNEQFF. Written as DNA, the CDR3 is TGTGCCAGCAGCTTAGTTGGGGACAGAGCCTACAATGAGCAGTTCTTC.

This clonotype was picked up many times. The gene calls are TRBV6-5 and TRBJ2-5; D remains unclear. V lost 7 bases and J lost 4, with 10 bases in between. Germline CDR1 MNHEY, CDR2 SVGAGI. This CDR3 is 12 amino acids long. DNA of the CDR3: TGTGCCAGCAACGAGGTGGGAGAGACCCAGTACTTC. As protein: CASNEVGETQYF.

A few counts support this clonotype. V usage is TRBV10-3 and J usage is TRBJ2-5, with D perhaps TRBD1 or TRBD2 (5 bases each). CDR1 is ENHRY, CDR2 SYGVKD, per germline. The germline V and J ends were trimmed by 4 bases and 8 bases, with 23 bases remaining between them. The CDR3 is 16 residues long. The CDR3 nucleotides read TGTGCCATCAGTGCCCCGACAGAAGGCCTTGGACTCACCCAGTACTTC. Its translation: CAISAPTEGLGLTQYF.

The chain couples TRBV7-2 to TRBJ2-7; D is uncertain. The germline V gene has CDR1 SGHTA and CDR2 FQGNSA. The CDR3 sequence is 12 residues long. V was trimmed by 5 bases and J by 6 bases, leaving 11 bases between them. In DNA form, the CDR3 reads TGTGCCAGCAGCCCGGACGTGGGCGAGCAGTACGTC. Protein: CASSPDVGEQYV.

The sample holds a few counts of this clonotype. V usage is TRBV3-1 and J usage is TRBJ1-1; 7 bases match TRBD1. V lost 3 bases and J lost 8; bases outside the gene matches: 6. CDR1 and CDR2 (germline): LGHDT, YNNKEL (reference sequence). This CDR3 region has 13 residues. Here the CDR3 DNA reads TGTGCCAGCAGCCATCCCAGACAGGGCGAAGCTTTCTTT. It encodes CASSHPRQGEAFF.

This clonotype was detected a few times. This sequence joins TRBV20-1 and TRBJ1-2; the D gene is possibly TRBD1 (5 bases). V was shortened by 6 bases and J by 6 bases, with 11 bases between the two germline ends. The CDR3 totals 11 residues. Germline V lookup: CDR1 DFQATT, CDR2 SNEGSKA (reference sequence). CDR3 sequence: CSAHLRDGYTF. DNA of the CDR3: TGCAGTGCCCACCTCAGGGATGGCTACACCTTC.